This TCR beta chain originates from a study of early stage breast cancer tumors. Overall study context: About 70% of the 16 invasive tumors were ER+, PR+ and HER2-.

About this clone: The same CDR3 arises from other DNA sequences in this sample as well.

Germline loops: CDR1 SGHTA, CDR2 FQGNSA. With 6 bases clipped from V and 1 base from J, the junction kept 3 bases outside the gene matches. This CDR3 comprises 14 residues. TCRdb's table, derived via immunoSEQ multiplex PCR, lists solely in-frame clones and lacks some. Here the sample spans about 48,000 clones, roughly 84% being singletons. The sequenced sample was blood. The TCR sequence derives from a person between 50 and 60 years old with breast cancer. The chain is built from TRBV7-2 and TRBJ2-7; 10 positions match TRBD2. CDR3 in DNA: TGTGCCAGCAGTCGGACTAGCGGTTCCTACGAGCAGTACTTC. It yields the protein CASSRTSGSYEQYF.